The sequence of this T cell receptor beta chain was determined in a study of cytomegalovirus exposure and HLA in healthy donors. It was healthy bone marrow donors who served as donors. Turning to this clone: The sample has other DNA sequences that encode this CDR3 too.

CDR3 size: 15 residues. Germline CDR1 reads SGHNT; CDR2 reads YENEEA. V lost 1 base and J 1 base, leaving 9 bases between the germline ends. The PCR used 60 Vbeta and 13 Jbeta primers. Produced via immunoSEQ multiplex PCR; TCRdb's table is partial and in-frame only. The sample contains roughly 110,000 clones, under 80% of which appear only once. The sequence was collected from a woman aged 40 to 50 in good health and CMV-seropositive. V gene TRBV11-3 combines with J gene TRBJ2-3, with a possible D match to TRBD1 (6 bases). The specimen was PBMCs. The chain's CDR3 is CASSLGGRGTDTQYF. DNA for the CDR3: TGTGCCAGCAGCTTAGGGGGGCGAGGCACAGATACGCAGTATTTT.